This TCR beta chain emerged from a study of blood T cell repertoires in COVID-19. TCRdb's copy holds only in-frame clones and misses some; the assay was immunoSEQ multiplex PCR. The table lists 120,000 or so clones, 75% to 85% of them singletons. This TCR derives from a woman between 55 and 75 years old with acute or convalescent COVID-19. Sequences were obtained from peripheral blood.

CDR3 bases: TGTGCCAGCAGCCCTGCATCAGGCGATACGCAGTATTTT. Translation: CASSPASGDTQYF. V usage is TRBV7-2 and J usage is TRBJ2-3; D call uncertain. In germline, CDR1 is SGHTA, CDR2 FQGNSA. The CDR3 extends over 13 amino acids. V lost 5 bases and J lost 6, with 12 bases in between.